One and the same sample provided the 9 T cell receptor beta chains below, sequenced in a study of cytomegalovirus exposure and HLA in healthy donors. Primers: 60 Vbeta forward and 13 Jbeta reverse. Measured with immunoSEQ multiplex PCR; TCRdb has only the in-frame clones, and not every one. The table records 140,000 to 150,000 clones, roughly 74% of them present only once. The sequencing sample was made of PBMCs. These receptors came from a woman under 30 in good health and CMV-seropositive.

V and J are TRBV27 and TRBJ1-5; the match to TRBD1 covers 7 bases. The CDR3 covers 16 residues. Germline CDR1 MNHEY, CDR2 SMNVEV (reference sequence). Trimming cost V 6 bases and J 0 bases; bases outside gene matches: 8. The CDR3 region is CASRAQGSFSNQPQHF. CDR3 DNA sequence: TGTGCCAGCAGGGCACAGGGGTCCTTTAGCAATCAGCCCCAGCATTTT.

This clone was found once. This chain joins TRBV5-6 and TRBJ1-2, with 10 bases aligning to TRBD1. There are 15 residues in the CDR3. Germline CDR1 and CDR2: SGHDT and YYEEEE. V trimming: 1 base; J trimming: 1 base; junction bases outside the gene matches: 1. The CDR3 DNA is TGTGCCAGCAGCTTGTGGGACAGGGGTAACTATGGCTACACCTTC. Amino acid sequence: CASSLWDRGNYGYTF.

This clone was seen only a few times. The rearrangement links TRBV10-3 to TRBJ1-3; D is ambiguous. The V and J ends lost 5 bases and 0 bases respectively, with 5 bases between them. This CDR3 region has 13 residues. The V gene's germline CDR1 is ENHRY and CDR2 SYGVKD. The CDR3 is CAISKYSGNTIYF. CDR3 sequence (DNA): TGTGCCATCAGTAAATACTCTGGAAACACCATATATTTT.

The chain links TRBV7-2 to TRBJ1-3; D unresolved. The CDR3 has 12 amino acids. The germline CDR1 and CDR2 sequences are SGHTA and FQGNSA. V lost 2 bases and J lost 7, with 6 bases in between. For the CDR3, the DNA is TGTGCCAGCAGCTTATATGTGAACACCATATATTTT. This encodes CASSLYVNTIYF.

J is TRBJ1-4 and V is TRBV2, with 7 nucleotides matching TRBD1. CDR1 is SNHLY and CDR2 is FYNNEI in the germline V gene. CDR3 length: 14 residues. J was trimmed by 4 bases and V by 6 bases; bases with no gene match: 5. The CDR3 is CASSPDRVNEKLFF. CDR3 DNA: TGTGCCAGCAGCCCTGACAGGGTTAATGAAAAACTGTTTTTT.

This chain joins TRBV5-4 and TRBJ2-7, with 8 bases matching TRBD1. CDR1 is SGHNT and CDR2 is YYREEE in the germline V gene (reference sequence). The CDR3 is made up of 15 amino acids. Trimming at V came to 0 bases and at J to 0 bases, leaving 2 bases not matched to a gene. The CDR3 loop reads CASSLGGQGSYEQYF. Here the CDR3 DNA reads TGTGCCAGCAGCTTGGGAGGACAGGGCTCCTACGAGCAGTACTTC.

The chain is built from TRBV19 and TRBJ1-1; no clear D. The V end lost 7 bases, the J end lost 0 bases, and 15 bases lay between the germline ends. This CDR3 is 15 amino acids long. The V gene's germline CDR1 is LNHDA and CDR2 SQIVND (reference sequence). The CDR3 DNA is TGTGCCAGTAAGCAGGACGGACTTATGAACACTGAAGCTTTCTTT. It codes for CASKQDGLMNTEAFF.

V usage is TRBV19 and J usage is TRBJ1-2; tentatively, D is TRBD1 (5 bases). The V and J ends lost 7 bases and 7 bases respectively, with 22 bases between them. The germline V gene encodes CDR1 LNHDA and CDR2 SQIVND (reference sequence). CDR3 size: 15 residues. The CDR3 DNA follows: TGTGCCAGTAATATGGACTCGGGGGTCGTTAGTGGCTACACCTTC. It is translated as CASNMDSGVVSGYTF.

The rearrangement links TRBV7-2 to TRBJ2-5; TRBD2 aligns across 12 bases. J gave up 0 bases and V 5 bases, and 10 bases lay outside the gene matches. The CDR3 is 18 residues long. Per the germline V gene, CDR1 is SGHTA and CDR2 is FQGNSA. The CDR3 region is CASSPASSGGGYQETQYF. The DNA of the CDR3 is TGTGCCAGCAGCCCGGCGTCTAGCGGGGGGGGTTACCAAGAGACCCAGTACTTC.